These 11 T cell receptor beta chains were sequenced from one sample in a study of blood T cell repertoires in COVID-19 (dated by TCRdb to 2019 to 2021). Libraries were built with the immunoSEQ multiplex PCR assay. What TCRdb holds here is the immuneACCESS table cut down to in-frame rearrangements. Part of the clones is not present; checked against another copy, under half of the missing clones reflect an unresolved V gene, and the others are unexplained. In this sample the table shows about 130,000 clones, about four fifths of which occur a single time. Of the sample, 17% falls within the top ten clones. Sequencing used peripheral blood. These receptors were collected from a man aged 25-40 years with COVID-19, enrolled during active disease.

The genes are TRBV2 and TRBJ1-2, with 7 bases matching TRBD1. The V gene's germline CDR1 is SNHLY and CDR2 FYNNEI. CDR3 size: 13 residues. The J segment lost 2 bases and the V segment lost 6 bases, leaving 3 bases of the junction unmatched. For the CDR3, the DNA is TGTGCCAGCAGCTCGACAGGGAACTATGGCTACACCTTC. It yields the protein CASSSTGNYGYTF.

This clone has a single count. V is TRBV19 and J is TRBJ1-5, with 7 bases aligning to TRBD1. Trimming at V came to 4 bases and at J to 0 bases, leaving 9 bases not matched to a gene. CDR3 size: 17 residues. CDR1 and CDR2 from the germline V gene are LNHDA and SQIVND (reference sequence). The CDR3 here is CASSRYGTENSNQPQHF. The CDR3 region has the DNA TGTGCCAGTAGTAGATATGGGACAGAAAATAGCAATCAGCCCCAGCATTTT.

The CDR3 coding sequence is TGTGCCAGCAGTTTATACAGCTACGAGCAGTACTTC. This translates into CASSLYSYEQYF. The chain joins TRBV28 to TRBJ2-7; D gene unclear. Trimming cost V 1 base and J 3 bases, with 4 bases left between them. The CDR3 contains 12 residues. CDR1 MDHEN and CDR2 SYDVKM come from the germline V gene.

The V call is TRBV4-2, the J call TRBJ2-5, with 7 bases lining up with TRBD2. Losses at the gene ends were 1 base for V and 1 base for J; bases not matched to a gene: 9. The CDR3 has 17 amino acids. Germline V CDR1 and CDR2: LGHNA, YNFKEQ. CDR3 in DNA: TGTGCCAGCAGCCAAGGCCCGCTCGGGGGGTCCCAAGAGACCCAGTACTTC. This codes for CASSQGPLGGSQETQYF.

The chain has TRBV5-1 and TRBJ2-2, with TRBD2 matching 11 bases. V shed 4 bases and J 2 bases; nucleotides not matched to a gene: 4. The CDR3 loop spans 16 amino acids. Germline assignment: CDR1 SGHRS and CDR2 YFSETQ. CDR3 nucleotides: TGCGCCAGCAGCCCGACTAGCGGGATTAACACCGGGGAGCTGTTTTTT. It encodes CASSPTSGINTGELFF.

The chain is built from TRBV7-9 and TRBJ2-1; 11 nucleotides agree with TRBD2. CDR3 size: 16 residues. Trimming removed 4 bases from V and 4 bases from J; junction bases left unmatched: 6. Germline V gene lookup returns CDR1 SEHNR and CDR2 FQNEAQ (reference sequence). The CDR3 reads CASSSSSGGIYNEQFF. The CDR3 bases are TGTGCCAGCAGCTCTTCTAGCGGGGGGATTTACAATGAGCAGTTCTTC.

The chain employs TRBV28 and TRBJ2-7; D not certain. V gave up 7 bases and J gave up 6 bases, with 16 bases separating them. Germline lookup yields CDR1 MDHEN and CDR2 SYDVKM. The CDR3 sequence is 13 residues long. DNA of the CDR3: TGTGCCAGCACCCTTAAGAAATTAGCCGAGCAGTACTTC. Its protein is CASTLKKLAEQYF.

CDR3 sequence: CASSQAGQGAFGYTF. The CDR3 DNA sequence: TGTGCCAGCAGCCAAGCTGGACAGGGGGCCTTCGGCTACACCTTC. The gene calls are TRBV11-1 and TRBJ1-2, with 11 bases matching TRBD1. The CDR3 loop spans 15 amino acids. Germline CDR1 is SGHAT and CDR2 is FQDESV (reference sequence). V trimming: 5 bases; J trimming: 8 bases; junction bases outside the gene matches: 10.

The CDR3 DNA is TGTGCCAGCAGTGGGACAGGTGCCGGGCCCCAGCATTTT. Translating gives CASSGTGAGPQHF. This rearrangement joins TRBV25-1 to TRBJ1-5; TRBD1 matches at 7 bases. The ends lost 4 bases at V and 9 bases at J; junction bases unmatched: 6. Germline CDR1 and CDR2: MGHDK and SYGVNS. The CDR3 has 13 residues.

For the CDR3, the DNA is TGTGCCAGCAGCCCGACCCAGGGGACAGTCGGCTACACCTTC. It yields the protein CASSPTQGTVGYTF. V gene TRBV7-9 combines with J gene TRBJ1-2, with 7 bases fitting TRBD1. In germline, CDR1 is SEHNR, CDR2 FQNEAQ (reference sequence). This CDR3 comprises 14 residues. The V segment lost 5 bases and the J segment 8 bases; nucleotides outside the gene matches: 11.

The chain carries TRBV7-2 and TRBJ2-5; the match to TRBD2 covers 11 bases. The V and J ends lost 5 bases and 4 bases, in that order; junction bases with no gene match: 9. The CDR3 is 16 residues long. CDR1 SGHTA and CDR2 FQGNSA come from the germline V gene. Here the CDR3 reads CASSGTIAGGLETQYF. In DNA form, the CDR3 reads TGTGCCAGCAGCGGAACCATAGCGGGGGGGCTAGAGACCCAGTACTTC.